This T cell receptor beta chain originates from a study of blood T cell repertoires in COVID-19. Study information: Samples came from the United States, Italy and Spain, spanning acute and convalescent COVID-19. The cDNA or gDNA used as material had been derived from T cells, B-cell-depleted T cells, or PBMCs.

Per the study methods: Using reference gene primer amplification, nucleated cell counts were estimated. Some clones are missing from TCRdb's copy, which holds only in-frame ones; the method was immunoSEQ multiplex PCR. V and J calls and clone size are those listed in that table; D and trimming were worked out from the DNA. The sample includes around 64,000 clones, roughly 90% of them seen just once. A few counts support this clone. Other DNA sequences within the sample encode an identical CDR3. Specimen: peripheral blood. The sequence derives from an elderly man in a cohort sampled during active COVID-19.

The CDR3 sequence: CASSSSGGSYNEQFF. The CDR3 DNA reads TGCGCCAGCAGCTCTTCAGGGGGCTCCTACAATGAGCAGTTCTTC. The V and J genes are TRBV5-1 and TRBJ2-1, with 7 positions matching TRBD1. The germline V gene has CDR1 SGHRS and CDR2 YFSETQ. The CDR3 runs 15 residues. The trim removed 3 bases at V and 0 bases at J, leaving 3 bases unmatched.